The 22 T cell receptor beta chains presented below share a single source sample, sequenced in a study of OX40 agonist ivuxolimab in advanced cancers. The library was prepared using the immunoSEQ multiplex PCR assay. As stored in TCRdb, this immuneACCESS dataset retains in-frame rearrangements with V and J assigned. A fraction of the clones does not appear; measured against another copy, unresolved V genes explain less than half of the discrepancy, and the remainder lacks a known reason. Present in this sample are 55,000 to 70,000 clones, 70% to 90% of which were seen just once. Approximately 5% of the sample is taken by the ten largest. This sample comprised CD4+ or CD8+ T cells sorted from blood, obtained in a trial of the OX40 agonist ivuxolimab. These receptors were collected from an adult with an advanced solid tumor such as melanoma, head and neck, liver or kidney cancer.

V is TRBV11-2 and J is TRBJ2-7; D is undetermined. V was clipped by 2 bases and J by 2 bases, with 10 bases between them. The germline CDR1 and CDR2 sequences are SGHAT and FQNNGV. The CDR3 runs to 14 residues. In DNA form, the CDR3 reads TGTGCCAGCAGCTTAAATTATTTTACCTACGAGCAGTACTTC. This codes for CASSLNYFTYEQYF. The whole variable domain, remainder taken from reference TRBV11-2 and TRBJ2-7, is EAGVAQSPRYKIIEKRQSVAFWCNPISGHATLYWYQQILGQGPKLLIQFQNNGVVDDSQLPKDRFSAERLKGVDSTLKIQPAKLEDSAVYLCASSLNYFTYEQYFGPGTRLTVT.

The chain carries TRBV19 and TRBJ2-5, with D uncertain. CDR3 length: 16 residues. The V gene's germline CDR1 is LNHDA and CDR2 SQIVND (reference sequence). V was cut by 5 bases and J by 5 bases, with 21 bases left in between. CDR3 loop: CASSPILTRLGETQYF. CDR3 DNA: TGTGCCAGTAGTCCGATACTAACACGACTCGGGGAGACCCAGTACTTC.

The chain combines TRBV19 with TRBJ1-5; D unresolved. This CDR3 comprises 14 residues. V lost 4 bases and J 6 bases, leaving 13 bases between the germline ends. Germline V lookup: CDR1 LNHDA, CDR2 SQIVND (reference sequence). CDR3 DNA sequence: TGTGCCAGTAGTAGGACCGGGATCGGTCAGCCCCAGCATTTT. This gives the protein CASSRTGIGQPQHF.

CDR3 DNA: TGTGCCAGCAGTTTATCGACTAGCGGGAGATTTGATGAGCAGTTCTTC. It yields the protein CASSLSTSGRFDEQFF. The chain uses TRBV27 and TRBJ2-1; TRBD2 agrees at 12 bases. The length of the CDR3 is 16 residues. Per the germline V gene, CDR1 is MNHEY and CDR2 is SMNVEV (reference sequence). The V segment lost 0 bases and the J segment 8 bases; nucleotides outside the gene matches: 5.

The V and J genes are TRBV2 and TRBJ2-5, with TRBD2 matching 10 bases. With 6 bases clipped from V and 5 bases from J, the junction kept 6 bases outside the gene matches. Germline CDR1 reads SNHLY; CDR2 reads FYNNEI. CDR3 size: 14 residues. The CDR3 reads CASSPTSGRETQYF. The CDR3 coding sequence is TGTGCCAGCAGCCCGACTAGCGGGCGGGAGACCCAGTACTTC.

The chain couples TRBV6-5 to TRBJ2-5, with 7 bases matching TRBD2. CDR1 MNHEY and CDR2 SVGAGI come from the germline V gene. The CDR3 has 16 amino acids. J gave up 1 base and V 2 bases, and 7 bases lay outside the gene matches. CDR3 region: CASSYGRTSRQETQYF. CDR3 bases: TGTGCCAGCAGTTACGGGAGGACTAGTCGCCAAGAGACCCAGTACTTC.

There are a few counts of this clone. The genes are TRBV11-3 and TRBJ2-1, with 11 bases that match TRBD2. The trim removed 4 bases at V and 4 bases at J, leaving 3 bases unmatched. Germline V lookup: CDR1 SGHNT, CDR2 YENEEA. The CDR3 is 15 residues long. This CDR3 reads CASSSGLAVYNEQFF. CDR3 DNA sequence: TGTGCCAGCAGCTCGGGACTAGCGGTTTACAATGAGCAGTTCTTC.

In its sample, this clone was seen once. V and J are TRBV7-2 and TRBJ1-4; D unresolved. V shed 3 bases and J shed 0 bases, with 5 bases lying between them. There are 14 residues in the CDR3. CDR1 is SGHTA, CDR2 FQGNSA, per germline. CDR3 residues: CASSFSTTNEKLFF. The CDR3 DNA sequence: TGTGCCAGCAGCTTCAGTACAACTAATGAAAAACTGTTTTTT.

The chain is built from TRBV4-3 and TRBJ2-7; 7 bases are shared with TRBD1. V lost 0 bases to trimming and J lost 3 bases; unmatched junction nucleotides: 2. CDR3 length: 14 residues. The germline V gene has CDR1 LGHNA and CDR2 YSLEER. In nucleotides, the CDR3 is TGCGCCAGCAGCCAAGATAGGGACAGCTACGAGCAGTACTTC. Translated, it gives CASSQDRDSYEQYF.

This chain uses TRBV6-1 with TRBJ1-2; D is possibly TRBD1 (5 bases). Germline lookup yields CDR1 MNHNS and CDR2 SASEGT. CDR3 length: 16 residues. Deletions cut 0 bases from V and 4 bases from J, with 15 bases between. The CDR3 reads CASSEASAGFGYGYTF. In nucleotides, the CDR3 is TGTGCCAGCAGTGAAGCGTCAGCAGGGTTTGGCTATGGCTACACCTTC.

This clone showed up just a few times. The V call is TRBV4-3, the J call TRBJ2-1, with D perhaps TRBD1 (7 bases). Trimming left V 3 bases short and J 2 bases short, with 11 bases between. The CDR3 length is 15 residues. Looked up from germline, CDR1 is LGHNA and CDR2 is YSLEER. The CDR3 is CASSQEGQPYNEQFF. For the CDR3, the DNA is TGCGCCAGCAGCCAGGAGGGACAGCCCTACAATGAGCAGTTCTTC.

J is TRBJ1-5 and V is TRBV23-1, with TRBD1 identical over 10 bases. TRBV23-1 is treated as an ORF (open reading frame) with a function not yet certain. The CDR3 runs to 14 residues. J lost 7 bases, V lost 8 bases, and 8 bases had no gene match. The CDR3, as DNA: TGCGCCAGCCCCTCCGGGACAGGGGACCAGCCCCAGCATTTT. Residues: CASPSGTGDQPQHF.

The chain employs TRBV5-1 and TRBJ2-5, with D perhaps TRBD1 (6 bases). The length of the CDR3 is 15 residues. Deletions cut 0 bases from V and 2 bases from J, with 11 bases between. The germline CDR1 and CDR2 sequences are SGHRS and YFSETQ. The CDR3 DNA sequence: TGCGCCAGCAGCTTGGTTCGGACAGCACAAGAGACCCAGTACTTC. Residues: CASSLVRTAQETQYF.

CDR3 sequence (DNA): TGCGCCAGCAGCTTGGACAAACCCGACAATGAGCAGTTCTTC. This codes for CASSLDKPDNEQFF. This sequence joins TRBV5-1 and TRBJ2-1; D is ambiguous. The CDR3 spans 14 residues. Germline loops: CDR1 SGHRS, CDR2 YFSETQ. Trimming took off 0 bases at V and 5 bases at J, with 9 bases between the two ends. Full variable domain (rest looked up from reference TRBV5-1 and TRBJ2-1): KAGVTQTPRYLIKTRGQQVTLSCSPISGHRSVSWYQQTPGQGLQFLFEYFSETQRNKGNFPGRFSGRQFSNSRSEMNVSTLELGDSALYLCASSLDKPDNEQFFGPGTRLTVL.

CDR3 amino acids: CASSLAYGGEETQYF. In DNA form, the CDR3 reads TGTGCCAGCAGCTTAGCGTACGGGGGAGAAGAGACCCAGTACTTC. The chain is built from TRBV7-2 and TRBJ2-5; the D gene is possibly TRBD2 (6 bases). Trimming took off 0 bases at V and 3 bases at J, with 11 bases between the two ends. The CDR3 consists of 15 residues. Looked up from germline, CDR1 is SGHTA and CDR2 is FQGNSA.

The CDR3 DNA follows: TGTGCCAGCACCCAAAGTTGGTTTCGGAGGGAGTTCTTC. Protein sequence: CASTQSWFRREFF. The chain uses TRBV11-2 and TRBJ2-1; a possible D gene is TRBD2 (6 bases). Trimming shortened V by 7 bases and J by 14 bases, and 21 bases separated the two germline ends. The CDR3 runs 13 residues. Germline values: CDR1 SGHAT, CDR2 FQNNGV.

This clone was seen a handful of times. J is TRBJ1-1 and V is TRBV7-3; D is ambiguous. Trimming removed 0 bases at V and 1 base at J, with 3 bases between. Germline V CDR1 and CDR2: SGHTA, FQGTGA. The CDR3 length is 13 residues. CDR3 in DNA: TGTGCCAGCAGCTTAACCGGGAACACTGAAGCTTTCTTT. This translates into CASSLTGNTEAFF.

This chain joins TRBV6-1 and TRBJ2-4; D gene ambiguous. The germline CDR1 and CDR2 sequences are MNHNS and SASEGT. Trimming cost V 6 bases and J 9 bases, with 9 bases left between them. This CDR3 contains 11 residues. CDR3 loop: CASREYGIQYF. CDR3 nucleotide sequence: TGTGCCAGCAGAGAGTATGGCATTCAGTACTTC.

The chain employs TRBV4-2 and TRBJ1-3; TRBD1 is a possible D gene (6 bases). Trimming took off 0 bases at V and 1 base at J, with 7 bases between the two ends. Germline V CDR1 and CDR2: LGHNA, YNFKEQ. The CDR3 is made up of 15 amino acids. The CDR3 region is CASSQEDRSGNTIYF. The CDR3 nucleotides read TGTGCCAGCAGCCAAGAGGACAGATCTGGAAACACCATATATTTT.

The rearrangement links TRBV19 to TRBJ2-1; 8 bases line up with TRBD2. Trimming removed 4 bases from V and 9 bases from J; junction bases left unmatched: 5. The germline V gene encodes CDR1 LNHDA and CDR2 SQIVND (reference sequence). This CDR3 is built from 13 residues. CDR3 bases: TGTGCCAGTAGTAGTAGCGGGAACGGTGAGCAGTTCTTC. It encodes CASSSSGNGEQFF.

V and J are TRBV6-1 and TRBJ1-1; TRBD1 might be the D (5 bases). Germline-derived CDR1 and CDR2 are MNHNS and SASEGT. The V gene lost 3 bases and the J gene lost 10 bases, with 12 bases spanning the gap. The CDR3 consists of 12 residues. The CDR3 region is CASSEGRMGAFF. CDR3 sequence (DNA): TGTGCCAGCAGTGAGGGGCGGATGGGAGCTTTCTTT.

V is TRBV28 and J is TRBJ2-1; D uncertain. The CDR3 is 16 residues long. The V end was cut by 5 bases, the J end by 0 bases, with 14 bases between. Germline-derived CDR1 and CDR2 are MDHEN and SYDVKM. In DNA, the CDR3 is TGTGCCAGCAGTCCCTACTGGACGAGCTCCTACAATGAGCAGTTCTTC. It codes for CASSPYWTSSYNEQFF.